This TCR beta chain was sequenced during a study of OX40 agonist ivuxolimab in advanced cancers. Study information: Of the participants, 40% had some prior anti-PD-1, anti-PD-L1 or anti-CTLA-4 therapy, which was allowed.

The germline V gene encodes CDR1 LNHNV and CDR2 YYDKDF (reference sequence). CDR3 size: 15 residues. V lost 1 base, J lost 4 bases, and 7 bases stayed unmatched. Method: immunoSEQ multiplex PCR; TCRdb's copy keeps in-frame clones and lacks some. The sample comprises under 60,000 clones, more than 85% of which are singletons, and about 11% rests with the top ten. The chain carries TRBV15 and TRBJ2-7; 7 bases agree with TRBD2. This specimen consisted of CD4+ or CD8+ T cells sorted from blood, obtained in a trial of the OX40 agonist ivuxolimab. The origin of this receptor is an adult with an advanced solid tumor such as melanoma, head and neck, liver or kidney cancer. In DNA form, the CDR3 reads TGTGCCACCAGCAGAGTGCCCCAGCGGGATTACGAGCAGTACTTC. Protein sequence: CATSRVPQRDYEQYF.